This TCR beta chain was identified during a study of metastatic and nonmetastatic thyroid tumors. Looking at the study overall: From malignant and benign thyroid patients, repertoires in blood and in tumor or nodule tissue were compared.

MiXCR reprocessed the PCR reads for TCRdb. This sample yields about 41,000 clones, of which 28% are seen a single time; approximately 9.8% belongs to the top ten. Germline V CDR1 and CDR2: SNHLY, FYNNEI. Losses at the gene ends were 1 base for V and 6 bases for J; bases not matched to a gene: 7. This CDR3 has 16 amino acids. Patients had received no treatment of any kind before thyroid surgery. This clone was detected many times. What it recognizes is unknown. Study-wide findings and caveats: Compared with benign nodules, malignant thyroid tumors were reported to have significantly higher TCR beta diversity in both blood and tumor.

What was sequenced was blood. This sequence was found in a male donor with papillary thyroid cancer or a benign thyroid nodule (not recorded which). Some clones in this sample may be carry-over from other donors' samples. The chain carries TRBV2 and TRBJ2-1; 9 bases map to TRBD1. The CDR3 protein is CASSEEDRGFPNEQFF. The DNA for the CDR3 is TGTGCCAGCAGTGAAGAGGACAGGGGTTTCCCCAATGAGCAGTTCTTC.